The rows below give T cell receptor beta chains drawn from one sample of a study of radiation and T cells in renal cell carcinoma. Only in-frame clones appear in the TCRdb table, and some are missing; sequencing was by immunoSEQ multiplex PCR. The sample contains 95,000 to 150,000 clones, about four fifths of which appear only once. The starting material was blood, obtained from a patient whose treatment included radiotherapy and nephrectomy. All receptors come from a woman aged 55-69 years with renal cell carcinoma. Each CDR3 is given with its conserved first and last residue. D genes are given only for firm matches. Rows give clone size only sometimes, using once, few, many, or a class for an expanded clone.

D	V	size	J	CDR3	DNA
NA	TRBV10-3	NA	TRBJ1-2	CAMTDGTDSNYGYTF	TGTGCCATGACTGATGGGACCGACTCTAACTATGGCTACACCTTC
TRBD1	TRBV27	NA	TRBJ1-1	CASSLTTGMITEAFF	TGTGCCAGCAGTCTCACGACAGGGATGATCACTGAAGCTTTCTTT
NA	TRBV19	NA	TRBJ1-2	CASSWGNGGYTF	TGTGCCAGCTCCTGGGGTAATGGTGGCTACACCTTC
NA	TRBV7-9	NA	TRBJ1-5	CASSLDGYQPQHF	TGTGCCAGCAGCTTAGACGGATATCAGCCCCAGCATTTT
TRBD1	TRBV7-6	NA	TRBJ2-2	CASSFSTGSTGELFF	TGTGCCAGCAGCTTCTCGACAGGGTCCACCGGGGAGCTGTTTTTT
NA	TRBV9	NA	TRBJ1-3	CASSAQGGDGNTIYF	TGTGCCAGCAGCGCGCAGGGAGGCGACGGAAACACCATATATTTT
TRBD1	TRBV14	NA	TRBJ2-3	CASSQAVRQGRAADTQYF	TGTGCCAGCAGCCAAGCCGTTCGACAGGGGAGAGCTGCAGATACGCAGTATTTT
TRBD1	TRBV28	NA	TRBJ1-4	CASSFTFGTGIEKLFF	TGTGCCAGCAGTTTCACGTTTGGGACAGGGATTGAAAAACTGTTTTTT
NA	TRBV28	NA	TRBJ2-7	CASSWKPVFSHEQYF	TGTGCCAGCAGCTGGAAACCCGTCTTTAGCCACGAGCAGTACTTC
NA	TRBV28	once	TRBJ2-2	CASSLIRGNTELFF	TGTGCCAGCAGTTTAATTCGGGGTAACACGGAGCTGTTTTTT
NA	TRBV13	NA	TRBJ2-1	CASSSPARGSYNEQFF	TGTGCCAGCAGTTCCCCCGCCAGGGGATCCTACAATGAGCAGTTCTTC
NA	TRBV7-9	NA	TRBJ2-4	CASSLGQNLAKNIQYF	TGTGCCAGCAGCTTAGGCCAGAACCTAGCCAAAAACATTCAGTACTTC
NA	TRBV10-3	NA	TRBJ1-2	CAISESAAAGYTF	TGTGCCATCAGTGAGTCGGCGGCTGCTGGCTACACCTTC
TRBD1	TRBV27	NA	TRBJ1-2	CASSLGTDFLYGYTF	TGTGCCAGCAGTTTAGGGACAGACTTCCTCTATGGCTACACCTTC
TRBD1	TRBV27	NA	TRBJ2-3	CASSSRLTDRASTDTQYF	TGTGCCAGCAGTTCCAGATTAACTGACAGGGCTAGCACAGATACGCAGTATTTT
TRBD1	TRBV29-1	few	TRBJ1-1	CSVVGGQGSTEAFF	TGCAGCGTTGTAGGGGGACAGGGCAGTACTGAAGCTTTCTTT
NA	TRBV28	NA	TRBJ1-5	CASITTAHFGNQPQHF	TGTGCCAGCATCACGACAGCCCATTTCGGCAATCAGCCCCAGCATTTT
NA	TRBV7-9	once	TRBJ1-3	CASSLALGNTIYF	TGTGCCAGCAGTTTGGCTCTTGGAAACACCATATATTTT
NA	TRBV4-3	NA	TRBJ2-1	CASSPYGGASYNEQFF	TGCGCCAGCAGCCCTTATGGCGGGGCTTCCTACAATGAGCAGTTCTTC
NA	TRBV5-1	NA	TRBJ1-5	CASSLGPQEASQPQHF	TGCGCCAGCAGCTTGGGTCCACAGGAGGCCAGTCAGCCCCAGCATTTT
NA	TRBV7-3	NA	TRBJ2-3	CASSLQGLVADTQYF	TGTGCCAGCAGCTTACAAGGGCTAGTTGCAGATACGCAGTATTTT
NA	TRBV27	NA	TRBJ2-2	CASSLSAGELFF	TGTGCCAGCAGTTTATCGGCCGGGGAGCTGTTTTTT
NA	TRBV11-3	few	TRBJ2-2	CASSPGTTGGELFF	TGTGCCAGCAGCCCAGGGACCACCGGCGGGGAGCTGTTTTTT
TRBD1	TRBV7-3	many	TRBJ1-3	CASSLTGWDSEPYSGNTIYF	TGTGCCAGCAGCTTAACGGGATGGGACAGCGAGCCCTACTCTGGAAACACCATATATTTT
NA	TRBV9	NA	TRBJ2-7	CASSPSGAGEQYF	TGTGCCAGCAGCCCTTCTGGGGCGGGGGAGCAGTACTTC
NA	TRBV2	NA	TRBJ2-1	CASSDGGPYNEQFF	TGTGCCAGCAGTGACGGGGGCCCTTACAATGAGCAGTTCTTC
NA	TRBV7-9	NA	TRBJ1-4	CASSLVNGRVFF	TGTGCCAGCAGCTTAGTAAATGGACGGGTCTTCTTT
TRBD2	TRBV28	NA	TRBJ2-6	CASSPAGGTGANVLTF	TGTGCCAGCAGTCCGGCCGGGGGGACCGGGGCCAACGTCCTGACTTTC
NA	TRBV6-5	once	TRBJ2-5	CASSLGAGGAETQYF	TGTGCCAGCAGCCTTGGAGCTGGGGGCGCAGAGACCCAGTACTTC
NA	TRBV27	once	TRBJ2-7	CASTRGKGAYEQYF	TGTGCCAGCACCCGGGGGAAGGGGGCCTACGAGCAGTACTTC
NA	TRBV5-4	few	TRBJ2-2	CASSLGWLNTGELFF	TGTGCCAGCAGCTTGGGTTGGCTTAACACCGGGGAGCTGTTTTTT
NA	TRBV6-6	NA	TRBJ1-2	CASSDRWPPNYGYTF	TGTGCCAGCAGCGACAGGTGGCCACCTAACTATGGCTACACCTTC
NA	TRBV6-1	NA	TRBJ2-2	CASSEVGGVGGELFF	TGTGCCAGCAGTGAAGTTGGAGGGGTGGGCGGGGAGCTGTTTTTT
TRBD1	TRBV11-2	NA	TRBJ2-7	CASTLWTGTHEQYF	TGTGCCAGCACCTTGTGGACAGGCACCCACGAGCAGTACTTC
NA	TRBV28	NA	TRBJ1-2	CASSRTGLEGYTF	TGTGCCAGCAGTCGCACAGGGCTGGAAGGCTACACCTTC
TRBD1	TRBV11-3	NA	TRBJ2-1	CASSLDRGPENEQFF	TGTGCCAGCAGCTTAGACAGGGGGCCTGAAAATGAGCAGTTCTTC
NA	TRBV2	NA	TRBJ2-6	CASRLSGANVLTF	TGTGCCAGCAGATTGTCTGGGGCCAACGTCCTGACTTTC
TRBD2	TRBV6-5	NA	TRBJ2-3	CASSYSTSGNTDTQYF	TGTGCCAGCAGTTACTCTACTAGCGGCAACACAGATACGCAGTATTTT
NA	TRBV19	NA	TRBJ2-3	CASSFDTQYF	TGTGCCAGTAGTTTCGATACGCAGTATTTT
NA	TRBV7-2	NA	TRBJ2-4	CASSLTAAKNIQYF	TGTGCCAGCAGCTTGACAGCAGCCAAAAACATTCAGTACTTC
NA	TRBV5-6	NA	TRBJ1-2	CASSPQGGGYGYTF	TGTGCCAGCAGCCCGCAGGGTGGGGGATATGGCTACACCTTC
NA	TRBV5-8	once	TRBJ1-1	CASSLRQAEAFF	TGTGCCAGCAGCCTTCGACAGGCCGAAGCTTTCTTT
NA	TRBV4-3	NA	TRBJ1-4	CASSQDPGSGNEKLFF	TGCGCCAGCAGCCAAGACCCGGGGTCGGGAAATGAAAAACTGTTTTTT
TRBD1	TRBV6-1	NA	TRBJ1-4	CASSEGTGFNEKLFF	TGTGCCAGCAGTGAAGGGACAGGTTTTAATGAAAAACTGTTTTTT
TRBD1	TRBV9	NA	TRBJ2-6	CASSVDRGSGANVLTF	TGTGCCAGCAGCGTAGACAGGGGCTCTGGGGCCAACGTCCTGACTTTC
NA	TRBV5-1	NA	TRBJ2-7	CASSLEGGRYEQYF	TGCGCCAGCAGCCTTGAGGGGGGCCGTTACGAGCAGTACTTC
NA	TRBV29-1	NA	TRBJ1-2	CSVEVGSGFGYGYTF	TGCAGCGTTGAAGTCGGATCGGGCTTCGGCTATGGCTACACCTTC
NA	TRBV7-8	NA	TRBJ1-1	CASSFGQYQDMNTEAFF	TGTGCCAGCAGCTTCGGACAGTATCAAGACATGAACACTGAAGCTTTCTTT
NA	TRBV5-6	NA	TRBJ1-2	CASSLMGDGYTF	TGTGCCAGCAGCTTGATGGGTGATGGCTACACCTTC
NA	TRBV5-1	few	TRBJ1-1	CASSLEQGGLTEAFF	TGCGCCAGCAGCTTGGAACAGGGCGGGTTAACTGAAGCTTTCTTT
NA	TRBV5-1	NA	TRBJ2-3	CASSYGGVGDTQYF	TGCGCCAGCAGCTACGGGGGAGTGGGAGATACGCAGTATTTT
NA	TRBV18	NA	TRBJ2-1	CASSPGDNEQFF	TGTGCCAGCTCACCAGGGGACAATGAGCAGTTCTTC
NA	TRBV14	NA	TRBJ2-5	CASSQGGSQETQYF	TGTGCCAGCAGCCAAGGGGGCAGTCAAGAGACCCAGTACTTC
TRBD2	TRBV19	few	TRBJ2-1	CASSIDSASGGFSYNEQFF	TGTGCCAGTAGTATAGATAGCGCTAGCGGGGGGTTCTCCTACAATGAGCAGTTCTTC
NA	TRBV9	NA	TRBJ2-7	CASSYNQDSYEQYF	TGTGCCAGCAGCTATAACCAAGACTCCTACGAGCAGTACTTC
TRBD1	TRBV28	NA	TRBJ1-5	CASSFPGGSNQPQHF	TGTGCCAGCAGTTTTCCAGGGGGTAGCAATCAGCCCCAGCATTTT
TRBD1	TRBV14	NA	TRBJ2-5	CASSHNRGQETQYF	TGTGCCAGCAGCCATAACAGGGGGCAAGAGACCCAGTACTTC
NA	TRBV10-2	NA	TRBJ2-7	CASSGTEYEQYF	TGCGCCAGCAGTGGGACCGAATACGAGCAGTACTTC
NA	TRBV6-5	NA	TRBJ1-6	CASSPRAYNSPLHF	TGTGCCAGCAGTCCCAGGGCCTATAATTCACCCCTCCACTTT